The subject of this entry is one T cell receptor beta chain. This clonotype turned up a few times. This receptor's antigen is unknown. No much larger clone exists at a distance of one base, and base qualities are not known. TCRdb shows the sequencer as Illumina NovaSeq 6000. TCRalpha and TCRbeta cDNA libraries were built by 5'RACE with constant-segment primers, adding sample barcodes and unique molecular identifiers. Trizol reagent was used to extract RNA from every sample. Library amplification was performed in two PCR steps, and a second sample barcode and Illumina TruSeq adapters were introduced in the second step. The libraries were sequenced on an Illumina NovaSeq using 2 x 150 bp paired-end reads. Turning to the authors' computational methods: Reads were demultiplexed and collapsed into UMI-guided consensus sequences with migec v1.2.7. Using mixcr v2.1.11, UMI consensuses were aligned to TRA and TRB V and J templates and then assembled into clonotypes. Clonotypes were classified as expanded or contracted when called significant by both edgeR and NoisET, with noise models trained on biological replicates. For edgeR calls, the thresholds were a false discovery rate-adjusted p below 0.01 and a log2 fold-change of 1. As an exploratory analysis of dynamics, max-normalized trajectories of the 1000 most abundant clonotypes were examined with PCA combined with hierarchical clustering. Each responding clone was given a CD4 or CD8 phenotype based on the CD4+ and CD8+ repertoires, which had been sequenced separately. The public reads were reprocessed in TCRdb via fastp at Q25 and MiXCR, keeping in-frame beta chains. CDR3 protein sequences are deduplicated, and each keeps its most common genes and DNA. V and J calls and clone size were set by TCRdb, not the authors. In this sample the table shows about 190,000 distinct CDR3 sequences, around 19% of which occur a single time. 2% to 3% of the sample goes to the ten largest clones.

The sample comes from a study of T-cell memory formation after mild COVID-19 (dated by TCRdb to the early 2020s). Notes on the research overall: TCR sequence clusters from the two donors were found to be largely donor specific. Longitudinal TCRalpha and TCRbeta repertoire sequencing tracked T-cell clones expanding and contracting after mild COVID-19 in two donors. The cohort comprised two young, previously healthy adult volunteers, one female and one male. The study at large found these results: SARS-CoV-2 specificity was not confirmed for the second-wave clones peaking on day 37. The detection of some responding clones in pre-infection memory suggests that pre-existing cross-reactive memory T cells joined the SARS-CoV-2 response. Balanced CD4/CD8 phenotypes were observed for clones contracting from day 15 to 85, whereas a bias towards CD4+ was observed for a second wave of clones expanding from day 15 to 37. Contracting CD4+ clones were located mainly in the CM and EM memory subsets, whereas CD8+ clones were found to be enriched in EMRA. Only a couple of mild cases were covered in the study, and larger cohorts including severe cases with pre-infection samples were considered necessary.

PBMCs were isolated by Ficoll-Paque density gradient centrifugation. Looking up the germline V gene yields CDR1 ENHRY and CDR2 SYGVKD. The CDR3 runs 15 residues from the cysteine to the phenylalanine. The sequence is cut down to CDR3 DNA, 45 bases in frame from base 1. V is reduced by 1 base and J by 2 bases, leaving a spacing of 10 bases between them. The rearranged segments are TRBV10-3 and TRBJ2-3; perhaps TRBD1 is the D gene, with 5 bases matching. This TCR was sampled from an adult woman who had mild COVID-19 (a few samples of this study predate the infection). The sample titles of this study are shuffled in the database, so cell type and time point are left out; the donor was told from shared clones. Sample: PBMCs or a T cell subset sorted from them (not recorded which). In nucleotide form, the sequence is TGTGCCATCAGTGAGTTTCAGGGATTCACAGATACGCAGTATTTT. Its translation is CAISEFQGFTDTQYF.